Sequencing of this T cell receptor beta chain was carried out in a study of cytomegalovirus exposure and HLA in healthy donors. This clone was seen a single time. The antigen remains undetermined. PCR was performed using 60 Vbeta and 13 Jbeta primers. Clones were sequenced by immunoSEQ multiplex PCR, and TCRdb holds only the in-frame ones, with some missing. The repertoire includes some 180,000 clones, roughly 87% of them detected once, and around 0.25% sits in the top ten. The germline V gene has CDR1 SGHRS and CDR2 YFSETQ. The CDR3 has 14 residues. The V and J ends lost 0 bases and 4 bases respectively, with 10 bases between them. Findings and limits, study-wide: A further, later analysis showed that HLA-associated TCR beta chains (compared with equally common others) were more clonally expanded.

The receptor was derived from a girl under three years old in good health and CMV-seronegative. The sequenced sample consisted of PBMCs. This chain links TRBV5-1 with TRBJ1-1; D is ambiguous. CDR3 region: CASSLEGRGTEAFF. In DNA, the CDR3 is TGCGCCAGCAGCTTGGAAGGGCGGGGCACTGAAGCTTTCTTT.